Included here is one T cell receptor beta chain sequence, with context. Antigen unknown. Time point specified: week 47, end of study. The study gave 300 ug of mutant IDH1 20-mer peptide per vaccine dose, with topical imiquimod. This record belongs to a study of a mutant IDH1 vaccine in newly diagnosed glioma. The assay was immunoSEQ multiplex PCR, and TCRdb's table has in-frame clones only and misses some. Of over 50,000 clones in the sample, 60% to 85% were seen once. Germline CDR1 and CDR2: ENHRY and SYGVKD. With 2 bases removed from V and 2 bases from J, the gap between germline ends came to 12 bases. The length of the CDR3 is 15 residues.

This sequence joins TRBV10-3 and TRBJ2-5; the D gene is possibly TRBD1 (6 bases). The TCR was taken from a woman aged 40 to 55 with glioma. Some clones in this sample may be carry-over from other donors' samples. The sample was PBMCs, taken from a glioma patient whose treatment included an IDH1 peptide vaccine. CDR3 protein: CAISEDRPMQETQYF. Here the CDR3 DNA reads TGTGCCATCAGTGAGGACAGGCCGATGCAAGAGACCCAGTACTTC.